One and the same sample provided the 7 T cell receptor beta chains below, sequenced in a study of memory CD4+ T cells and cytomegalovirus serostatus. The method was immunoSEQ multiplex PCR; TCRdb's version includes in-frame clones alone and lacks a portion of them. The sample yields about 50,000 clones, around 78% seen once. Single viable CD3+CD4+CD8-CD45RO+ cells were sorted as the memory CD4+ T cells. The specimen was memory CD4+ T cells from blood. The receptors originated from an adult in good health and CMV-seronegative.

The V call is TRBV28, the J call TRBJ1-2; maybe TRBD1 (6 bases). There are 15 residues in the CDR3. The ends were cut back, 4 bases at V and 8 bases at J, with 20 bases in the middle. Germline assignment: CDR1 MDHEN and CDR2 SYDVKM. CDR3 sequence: CASSSYIGGRGGYTF. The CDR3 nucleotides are TGTGCCAGCAGTTCGTACATAGGGGGGAGAGGGGGCTACACCTTC.

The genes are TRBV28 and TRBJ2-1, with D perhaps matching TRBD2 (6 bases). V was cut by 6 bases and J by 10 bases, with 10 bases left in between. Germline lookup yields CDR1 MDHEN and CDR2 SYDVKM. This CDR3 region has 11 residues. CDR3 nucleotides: TGTGCCAGCAGCGGACTAATGGAGCAGTTCTTC. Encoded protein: CASSGLMEQFF.

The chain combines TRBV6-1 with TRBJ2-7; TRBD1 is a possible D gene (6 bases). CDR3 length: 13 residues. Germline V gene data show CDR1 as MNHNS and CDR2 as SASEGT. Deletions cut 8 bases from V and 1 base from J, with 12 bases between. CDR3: CASGRGISYEQYF. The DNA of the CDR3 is TGTGCCAGCGGCAGGGGAATATCCTACGAGCAGTACTTC.

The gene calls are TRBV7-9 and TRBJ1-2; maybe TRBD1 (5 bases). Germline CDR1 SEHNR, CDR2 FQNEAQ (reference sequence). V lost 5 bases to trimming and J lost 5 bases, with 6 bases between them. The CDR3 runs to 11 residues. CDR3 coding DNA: TGTGCCAGCAGCAGGGGTTATGGCTACACCTTC. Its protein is CASSRGYGYTF. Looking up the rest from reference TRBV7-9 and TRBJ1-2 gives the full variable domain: DTGVSQNPRHKITKRGQNVTFRCDPISEHNRLYWYRQTLGQGPEFLTYFQNEAQLEKSRLLSDRFSAERPKGSFSTLEIQRTEQGDSAMYLCASSRGYGYTFGSGTRLTVV.

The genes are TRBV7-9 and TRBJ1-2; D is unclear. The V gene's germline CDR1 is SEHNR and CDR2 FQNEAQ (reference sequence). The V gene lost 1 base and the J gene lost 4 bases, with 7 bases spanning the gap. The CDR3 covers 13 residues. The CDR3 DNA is TGTGCCAGCAGCTTAGAGGAGATCTATGGCTACACCTTC. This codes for CASSLEEIYGYTF.

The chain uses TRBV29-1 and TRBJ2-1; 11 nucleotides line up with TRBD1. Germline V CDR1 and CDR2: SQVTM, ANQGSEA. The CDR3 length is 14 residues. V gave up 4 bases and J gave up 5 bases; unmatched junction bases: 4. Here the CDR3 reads CSVVGQGADNEQFF. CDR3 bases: TGCAGCGTTGTTGGACAGGGGGCCGACAATGAGCAGTTCTTC.

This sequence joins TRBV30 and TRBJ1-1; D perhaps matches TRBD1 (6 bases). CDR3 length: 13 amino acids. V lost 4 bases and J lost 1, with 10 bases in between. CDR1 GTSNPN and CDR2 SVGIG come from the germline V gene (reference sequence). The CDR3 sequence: CAWTGHPNTEAFF. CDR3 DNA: TGTGCCTGGACGGGACACCCGAACACTGAAGCTTTCTTT.